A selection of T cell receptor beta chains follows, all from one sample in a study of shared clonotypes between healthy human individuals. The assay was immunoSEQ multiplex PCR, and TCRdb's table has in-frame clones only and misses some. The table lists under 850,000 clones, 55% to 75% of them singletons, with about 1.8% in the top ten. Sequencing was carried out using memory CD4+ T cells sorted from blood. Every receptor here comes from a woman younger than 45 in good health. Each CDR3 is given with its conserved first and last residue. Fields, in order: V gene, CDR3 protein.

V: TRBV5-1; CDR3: CASSLQGGAGRSYEQYF
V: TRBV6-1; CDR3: CASSEAGGAGGYTF
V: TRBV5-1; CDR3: CASSSEQARGTEAFF
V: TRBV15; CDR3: CATSRGAGTYTEAFF
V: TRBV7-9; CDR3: CASSKDGNTEAFF
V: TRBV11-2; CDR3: CASSFGLANTGELFF
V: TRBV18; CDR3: CASSPSQGSNQPQHF
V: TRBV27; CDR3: CASSLVGATEAFF
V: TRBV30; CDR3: CAWSVPPLPTGRQTQYF
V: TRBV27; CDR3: CASGGVRGTEAFF
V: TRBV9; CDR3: CASSVDHWTSPDNEQFF
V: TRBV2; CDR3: CASSGSDRGLDEQYF
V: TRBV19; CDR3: CASSSGTASYEQYF
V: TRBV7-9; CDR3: CASSFSYNEQFF
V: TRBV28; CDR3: CASSTIRDGYTF
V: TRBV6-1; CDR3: CASSESGTAPYGYTF
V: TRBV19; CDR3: CASSSSSYGYTF
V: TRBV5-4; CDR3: CATGGQESYEQYF
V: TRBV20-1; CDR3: CSAGTPGGYTF
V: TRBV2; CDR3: CASSEQGAPSGYTF
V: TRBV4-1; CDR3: CASSQHGQGAYGANVLTF
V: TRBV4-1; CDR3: CASSQDIGVGQPQHF
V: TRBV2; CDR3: CASTEQYTGELFF
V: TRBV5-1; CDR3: CASSLVAGEGEQYF
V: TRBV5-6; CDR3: CASSFGLTNSGNTIYF
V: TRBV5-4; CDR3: CASSRVTGGETQYF
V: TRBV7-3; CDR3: CASSLIAGSYNEQFF
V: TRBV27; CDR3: CASSLSKDTYEQYF
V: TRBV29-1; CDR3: CSVGLAGGPIADTQYF
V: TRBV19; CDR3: CASSNSPNTGELFF
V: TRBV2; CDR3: CASSPITSGSSHEQFF
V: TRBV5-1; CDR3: CASSRTGGLGEAFF
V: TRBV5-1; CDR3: CASSPQDSGELFF
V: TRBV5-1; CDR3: CASSPTGVEAFF
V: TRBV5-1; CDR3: CASSLSAGPNTGELFF
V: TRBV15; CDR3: CATSRDPGNTIYF
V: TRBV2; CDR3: CASSEEYGYTF
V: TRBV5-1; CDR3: CASSPQGTNTGELFF
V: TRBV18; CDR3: CASSHDRDGTEAFF
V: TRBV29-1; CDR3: CSALLIPGEQYF
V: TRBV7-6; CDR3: CASTPTETSTNEKLFF
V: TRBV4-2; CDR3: CASSQGGDQPQHF
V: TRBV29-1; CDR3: CSVTGVANTEAFF
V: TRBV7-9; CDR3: CASSLRGEAFF
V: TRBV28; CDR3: CASREQGSSYGYTF
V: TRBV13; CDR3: CASTYWKFGGNTEAFF
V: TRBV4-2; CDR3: CASSWGELAPQDTQYF
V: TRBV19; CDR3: CASKEQAYQETQYF
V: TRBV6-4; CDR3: CASSKEVATNEKLFF
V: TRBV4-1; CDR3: CASSQATTPGPGYKETQYF
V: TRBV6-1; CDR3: CASSFDRGTQYF
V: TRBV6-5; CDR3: CASSQTGTGANVLTF